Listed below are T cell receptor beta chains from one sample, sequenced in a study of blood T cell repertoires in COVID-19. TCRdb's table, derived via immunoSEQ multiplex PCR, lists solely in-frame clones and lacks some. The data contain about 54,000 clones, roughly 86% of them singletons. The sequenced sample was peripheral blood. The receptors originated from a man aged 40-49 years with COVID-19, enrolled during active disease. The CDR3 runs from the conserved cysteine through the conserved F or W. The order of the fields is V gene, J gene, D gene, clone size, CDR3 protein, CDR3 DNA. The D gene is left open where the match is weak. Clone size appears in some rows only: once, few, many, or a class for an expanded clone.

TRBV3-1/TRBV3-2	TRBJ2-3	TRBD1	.	CASSQDGTQGLGDTQYF	TGTGCCAGCAGCCAAGACGGGACACAGGGGTTAGGAGATACGCAGTATTTT
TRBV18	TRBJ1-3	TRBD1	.	CASSLGQGRSGNTIYF	TGTGCCAGCTCACTGGGACAGGGTCGCTCTGGAAACACCATATATTTT
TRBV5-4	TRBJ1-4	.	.	CASSSRQSTNEKLFF	TGTGCCAGCAGCTCCAGGCAATCAACTAATGAAAAACTGTTTTTT
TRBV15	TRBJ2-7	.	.	CATSGRTLSYEQYF	TGTGCCACCAGCGGGCGGACACTCTCCTACGAGCAGTACTTC
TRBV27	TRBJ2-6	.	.	CASSITGPGANVLTF	TGTGCCAGCAGCATCACAGGGCCCGGGGCCAACGTCCTGACTTTC
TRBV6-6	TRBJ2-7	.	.	CASSYSSSGFYEQYF	TGTGCCAGCAGTTACTCTTCCTCAGGGTTCTACGAGCAGTACTTC
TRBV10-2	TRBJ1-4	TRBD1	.	CASRVAGGEKLFF	TGCGCCAGCAGAGTGGCAGGGGGAGAAAAACTGTTTTTT
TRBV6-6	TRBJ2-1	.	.	CASSWEAGGNEQFF	TGTGCCAGCAGTTGGGAGGCCGGGGGAAATGAGCAGTTCTTC
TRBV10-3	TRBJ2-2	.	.	CATGDVGGQNTGELFF	TGTGCCACAGGGGACGTGGGGGGGCAGAACACCGGGGAGCTGTTTTTT
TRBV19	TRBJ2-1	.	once	CASSLPGKRSYNEQFF	TGTGCCAGTAGTCTCCCGGGGAAGCGGTCCTACAATGAGCAGTTCTTC
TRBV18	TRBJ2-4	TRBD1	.	CASSPSGTGPLVAKNIQYF	TGTGCCAGCTCACCGTCCGGGACAGGGCCCTTAGTAGCCAAAAACATTCAGTACTTC
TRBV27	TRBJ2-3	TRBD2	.	CASSLTSGGTDTQYF	TGTGCCAGCAGTTTAACTAGCGGGGGTACAGATACGCAGTATTTT
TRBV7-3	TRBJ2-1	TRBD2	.	CASSLTPGGPEQFF	TGTGCCAGCAGCTTAACCCCGGGGGGGCCTGAGCAGTTCTTC
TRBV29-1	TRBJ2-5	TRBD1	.	CSVPTGQVGGETQYF	TGCAGCGTTCCCACCGGACAGGTCGGCGGCGAGACCCAGTACTTC
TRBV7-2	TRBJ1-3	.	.	CASSFIGRVSGNTIYF	TGTGCCAGCAGCTTTATCGGCAGGGTCTCTGGAAACACCATATATTTT
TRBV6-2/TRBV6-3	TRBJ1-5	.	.	CASSPERQPQHF	TGTGCCAGCAGCCCAGAACGGCAGCCCCAGCATTTT
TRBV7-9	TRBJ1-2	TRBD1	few	CASSVQGGSGYTF	TGTGCCAGCAGCGTACAGGGGGGAAGTGGCTACACCTTC
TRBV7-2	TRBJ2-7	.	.	CASGGRGSEQYF	TGTGCCAGCGGCGGGCGGGGTTCCGAGCAGTACTTC
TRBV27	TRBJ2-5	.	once	CASSLGRDRTQYF	TGTGCCAGCAGTTTAGGCAGGGATCGGACCCAGTACTTC
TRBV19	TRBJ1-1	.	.	CASSWGEGTEAFF	TGTGCCAGTAGCTGGGGTGAGGGCACTGAAGCTTTCTTT
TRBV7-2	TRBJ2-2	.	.	CASSPEETITGELFF	TGTGCCAGCAGCCCCGAAGAAACTATCACCGGGGAGCTGTTTTTT
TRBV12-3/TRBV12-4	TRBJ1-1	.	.	CASSLGVGSEAFF	TGTGCCAGCAGTTTGGGTGTGGGCTCCGAAGCTTTCTTT
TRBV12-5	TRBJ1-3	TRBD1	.	CASGSRGGQGRNTIYF	TGTGCTAGTGGTTCAAGGGGCGGACAGGGTCGAAACACCATATATTTT
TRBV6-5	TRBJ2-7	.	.	CASSYSRSSYEQYF	TGTGCCAGCAGTTACTCGCGGAGCTCCTACGAGCAGTACTTC
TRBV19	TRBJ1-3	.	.	CASSMSVTGNTIYF	TGTGCCAGTAGTATGTCGGTTACTGGAAACACCATATATTTT
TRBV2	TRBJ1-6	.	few	CASSDPQGTPLHF	TGTGCCAGCAGCGACCCCCAGGGAACACCCCTCCACTTT
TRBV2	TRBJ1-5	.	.	CASTRTPYSNQPQHF	TGTGCCAGCACCCGGACACCGTATAGCAATCAGCCCCAGCATTTT
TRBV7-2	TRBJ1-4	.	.	CASSSDMGGKLFF	TGTGCCAGCAGCTCGGACATGGGTGGAAAACTGTTTTTT
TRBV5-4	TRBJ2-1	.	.	CASSTGGVNEQFF	TGTGCCAGCAGCACAGGGGGGGTCAATGAGCAGTTCTTC
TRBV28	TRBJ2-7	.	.	CASSSYRFYEQYF	TGTGCCAGCAGTTCTTACAGATTCTACGAGCAGTACTTC
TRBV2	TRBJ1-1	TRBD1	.	CASSDWGQYTEAFF	TGTGCCAGCAGTGATTGGGGACAGTACACTGAAGCTTTCTTT
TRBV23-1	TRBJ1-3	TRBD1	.	CASSGTALRSGNTIYF	TGCGCCAGCAGTGGGACAGCCCTTCGCTCTGGAAACACCATATATTTT
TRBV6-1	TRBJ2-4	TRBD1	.	CASSEGDRGQNIQYF	TGTGCCAGCAGTGAAGGCGACAGGGGGCAAAACATTCAGTACTTC
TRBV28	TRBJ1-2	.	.	CASSFRGWSYTF	TGTGCCAGCAGTTTTAGGGGCTGGAGCTACACCTTC
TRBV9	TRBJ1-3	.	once	CASSLGPGTGNTIYF	TGTGCCAGCAGCCTAGGACCAGGCACTGGAAACACCATATATTTT
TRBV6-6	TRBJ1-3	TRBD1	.	CASSQTGAGNTIYF	TGTGCCAGCAGCCAGACAGGGGCTGGAAACACCATATATTTT
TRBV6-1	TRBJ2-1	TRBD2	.	CASGKGLAGYNEQFF	TGTGCCAGCGGCAAGGGACTAGCGGGCTACAATGAGCAGTTCTTC
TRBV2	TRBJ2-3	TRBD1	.	CASRRGTGSTDTQYF	TGTGCCAGCAGGAGGGGGACAGGGAGCACAGATACGCAGTATTTT
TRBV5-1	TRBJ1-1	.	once	CASSFDETEAFF	TGCGCCAGCAGCTTCGATGAGACTGAAGCTTTCTTT
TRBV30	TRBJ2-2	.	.	CAWSLGGTGELFF	TGTGCCTGGAGTCTCGGTGGCACCGGGGAGCTGTTTTTT